This TCR beta chain was retrieved from a study of liver allograft versus peripheral blood T cells. Study-wide context: Recipients' peripheral blood T cell receptor repertoires were compared with those in transplanted livers.

This clonotype is medium-sized. The antigen remains unidentified. TCRdb passed the reads through MiXCR, listing each CDR3 protein once. The data hold approximately 9,000 distinct CDR3 sequences, with under 20% observed a single time. Whole-study findings and limits: A difference was reportedly observed between T cell receptor repertoires inside liver allografts and those in peripheral blood.

Germline-derived CDR1 and CDR2 are MNHEY and SMNVEV (reference sequence). The CDR3 sequence is 12 residues long. V shed 5 bases and J shed 13 bases, with 12 bases lying between them. The receptor was derived from a human patient who had a liver transplant. Some T cells here may be from the graft donor. This rearrangement joins TRBV27 to TRBJ1-6; weak D call: TRBD1 (6 bases). The CDR3 loop is CASSQTGLPLHF. The CDR3 region has the DNA TGTGCCAGCAGTCAAACAGGGTTGCCCCTCCACTTT.